This is a list of T cell receptor beta chains from one sample in a study of T cells in Graves' hyperthyroidism and ophthalmopathy. TCRdb processed the multiplex PCR reads anew with MiXCR; each CDR3 protein has one entry. Here the sample spans around 350,000 distinct CDR3 sequences, 15% being singletons. Sample: blood. Receptors were obtained from a woman in her fifties or sixties with Graves' ophthalmopathy. CDR3s include the opening cysteine and the closing phenylalanine or tryptophan. The order of the fields is CDR3 protein, CDR3 DNA, V gene, D gene, J gene, clone size. The D gene is left open where the match is weak. The listing skips clone size in some rows; elsewhere it reads once, few, many or a size class.

CASRFLGASMNTEAFF | TGTGCCAGCAGATTTTTGGGGGCGTCTATGAACACTGAAGCTTTCTTT | TRBV28 | . | TRBJ1-1 | .
CASSSGQFNQPQHF | TGTGCCAGCAGCTCGGGACAGTTTAATCAGCCCCAGCATTTT | TRBV11-2 | TRBD1 | TRBJ1-5 | many
CASSLVPRGAAGGADTQYF | TGTGCCAGCAGCTTGGTGCCTCGAGGGGCAGCGGGAGGGGCAGATACGCAGTATTTT | TRBV7-3 | TRBD2 | TRBJ2-3 | many
CATSRDRASDTQYF | TGTGCCACCAGCAGAGATAGGGCTTCAGATACGCAGTATTTT | TRBV15 | . | TRBJ2-3 | .
CASGFGDRVQYF | TGTGCTAGTGGTTTTGGGGACAGGGTGCAGTACTTC | TRBV12-5 | TRBD1 | TRBJ2-7 | few
CAGSSDISDIQYF | TGCGCCGGCAGTTCAGACATTTCTGACATTCAGTACTTC | TRBV5-1 | . | TRBJ2-4 | few
CATSRDLWGGEETQYF | TGTGCCACCAGCAGAGATTTATGGGGTGGAGAAGAGACCCAGTACTTC | TRBV15 | . | TRBJ2-5 | .
CASSISPGHLTYEQYF | TGCGCCAGCAGCATATCACCGGGACACCTTACCTACGAGCAGTACTTC | TRBV5-1 | . | TRBJ2-7 | few
CASINRAQGNTEAFF | TGTGCCAGTATTAATAGGGCCCAGGGGAACACTGAAGCTTTCTTT | TRBV19 | . | TRBJ1-1 | .
CSARDLVLGLAKEQYF | TGCAGTGCTAGAGATCTTGTTTTGGGACTAGCGAAAGAGCAGTACTTC | TRBV20-1 | TRBD2 | TRBJ2-7 | many
CASTKAGGYQETQYF | TGTGCCAGCACCAAAGCGGGAGGATACCAAGAGACCCAGTACTTC | TRBV12-3/TRBV12-4 | TRBD2 | TRBJ2-5 | many
CSAETSPSTDTQYF | TGCAGTGCTGAGACTAGCCCTTCCACAGATACGCAGTATTTT | TRBV20-1 | TRBD2 | TRBJ2-3 | many
CASSGLGNEQFF | TGTGCCAGCAGTGGACTAGGCAATGAGCAGTTCTTC | TRBV12-3/TRBV12-4 | TRBD2 | TRBJ2-1 | many
CSAAGTGMFEQYF | TGCAGCGCAGCCGGGACAGGGATGTTCGAGCAGTACTTC | TRBV29-1 | TRBD1 | TRBJ2-7 | .
CASIPYGQGYSPLHF | TGTGCCAGCATTCCCTACGGACAGGGATATTCACCCCTCCACTTT | TRBV28 | TRBD1 | TRBJ1-6 | many
CAWSVLGHSGNTIYF | TGTGCCTGGAGTGTACTCGGTCACTCTGGAAACACCATATATTTT | TRBV30 | . | TRBJ1-3 | few
CASSFRMTGREKLFF | TGTGCCAGCAGCTTTCGAATGACAGGGCGAGAAAAACTGTTTTTT | TRBV11-2 | TRBD1 | TRBJ1-4 | many
CASSRELYNEQFF | TGTGCCAGCAGTCGGGAGTTGTACAATGAGCAGTTCTTC | TRBV6-2/TRBV6-3 | . | TRBJ2-1 | many
CASRTGAAYEQYF | TGTGCCAGCAGGACAGGGGCGGCCTACGAGCAGTACTTC | TRBV25-1 | TRBD1 | TRBJ2-7 | few
CSVPGHRSTDTQYF | TGCAGCGTGCCGGGACACCGGTCCACAGATACGCAGTATTTT | TRBV29-1 | . | TRBJ2-3 | many
CATRDRPTGGNTIYF | TGTGCCACCCGGGACAGGCCCACGGGGGGAAACACCATATATTTT | TRBV28 | TRBD1 | TRBJ1-3 | many
CASSLTTGATGELFF | TGTGCCAGCAGCCTAACGACAGGGGCCACCGGGGAGCTGTTTTTT | TRBV12-3/TRBV12-4 | TRBD1 | TRBJ2-2 | many
CASKDRGYQETQYF | TGTGCCAGCAAGGACAGGGGGTACCAAGAGACCCAGTACTTC | TRBV2 | TRBD1 | TRBJ2-5 | many
CASSSSTSGDPLEQYF | TGTGCCAGCAGTTCCTCAACTAGCGGGGACCCGCTCGAGCAGTACTTC | TRBV6-1 | TRBD2 | TRBJ2-7 | many
CSSQGAPSGSYQETQYF | TGCAGTTCCCAAGGGGCCCCTAGCGGGAGTTACCAAGAGACCCAGTACTTC | TRBV20-1 | TRBD2 | TRBJ2-5 | many
CASSYSGTRGNEQFF | TGTGCCAGCAGCTACTCCGGGACTAGGGGCAATGAGCAGTTCTTC | TRBV5-8 | TRBD2 | TRBJ2-1 | many
CASSQVGGGLETQYF | TGCGCCAGCAGCCAAGTTGGTGGGGGTCTGGAGACCCAGTACTTC | TRBV4-1 | . | TRBJ2-5 | .
CASSQGGQPQHF | TGTGCCAGCAGCCAAGGGGGGCAGCCCCAGCATTTT | TRBV3-1 | . | TRBJ1-5 | many
CASSLDYDNEQFF | TGCGCCAGCAGCTTGGACTACGACAATGAGCAGTTCTTC | TRBV5-1 | . | TRBJ2-1 | many
CASSQVGQGVEEKLFF | TGTGCCAGCAGCCAAGTCGGACAGGGCGTGGAGGAAAAACTGTTTTTT | TRBV14 | TRBD1 | TRBJ1-4 | few
CASSLEMNTEAFF | TGTGCCAGCTCACTGGAGATGAACACTGAAGCTTTCTTT | TRBV18 | . | TRBJ1-1 | many
CASTGQVSSGANVLTF | TGTGCCAGCACAGGACAGGTTAGCTCTGGGGCCAACGTCCTGACTTTC | TRBV2 | TRBD1 | TRBJ2-6 | .
CASSQVIESNYGYTF | TGTGCCAGCAGCCAAGTAATAGAATCTAACTATGGCTACACCTTC | TRBV3-1 | . | TRBJ1-2 | many
CASRELAGDPDTQYF | TGTGCCAGCAGGGAACTAGCGGGAGACCCAGATACGCAGTATTTT | TRBV7-9 | TRBD2 | TRBJ2-3 | many
CASSEAGDYGYTF | TGTGCCAGCAGTGAGGCAGGGGACTATGGCTACACCTTC | TRBV6-1 | . | TRBJ1-2 | .
CASSTLDRTYEQYF | TGCGCCAGCAGCACACTGGACAGAACCTACGAGCAGTACTTC | TRBV5-1 | . | TRBJ2-7 | many
CSGTGGGPEAFF | TGCAGTGGGACAGGGGGCGGCCCTGAAGCTTTCTTT | TRBV20-1 | TRBD1 | TRBJ1-1 | many
CASSGSLGRATDTQYF | TGTGCCAGCAGTGGAAGTCTCGGGAGGGCCACAGATACGCAGTATTTT | TRBV6-1 | TRBD2 | TRBJ2-3 | few
CASSVIRGRGYPNEQYF | TGCGCCAGCAGTGTTATCCGAGGGCGCGGGTACCCCAACGAGCAGTACTTC | TRBV4-1 | . | TRBJ2-7 | .
CASRGPLGYGYTF | TGTGCCAGCAGGGGGCCCCTGGGCTATGGCTACACCTTC | TRBV28 | . | TRBJ1-2 | many
CASSLTGGASPLHF | TGTGCCAGCAGCCTGACAGGGGGTGCCTCACCCCTCCACTTT | TRBV9 | TRBD1 | TRBJ1-6 | few
CASSPTGTNNSPLHF | TGTGCCAGTAGTCCTACCGGGACTAATAATTCACCCCTCCACTTT | TRBV19 | . | TRBJ1-6 | .
CASSLGYWTSEETQYF | TGTGCCAGCAGCTTAGGATACTGGACTAGCGAAGAGACCCAGTACTTC | TRBV7-2 | TRBD2 | TRBJ2-5 | many
CARTQGADYGYTF | TGTGCCCGTACCCAGGGTGCAGACTATGGCTACACCTTC | TRBV2 | . | TRBJ1-2 | many
CASSLRTGLAGNTIYF | TGTGCCAGCAGCTTACGAACAGGGTTGGCTGGAAACACCATATATTTT | TRBV7-9 | . | TRBJ1-3 | .
CASMLAGSPGELFF | TGTGCCAGCATGCTAGCGGGATCCCCCGGGGAGCTGTTTTTT | TRBV2 | TRBD2 | TRBJ2-2 | few
CASSQTPLGLAGVEQYF | TGCGCCAGCAGCCAAACTCCCCTCGGACTAGCGGGAGTCGAGCAGTACTTC | TRBV4-1 | TRBD2 | TRBJ2-7 | few
CASSPLGLNEQFF | TGTGCCAGCAGCCCCCTAGGGCTCAATGAGCAGTTCTTC | TRBV9 | . | TRBJ2-1 | .
CASSQADHSNQPQHF | TGTGCCAGTAGTCAGGCCGATCATAGCAATCAGCCCCAGCATTTT | TRBV19 | . | TRBJ1-5 | .
CASSLESGRHEQYF | TGCGCCAGCAGCTTGGAGTCAGGGAGGCACGAGCAGTACTTC | TRBV5-1 | . | TRBJ2-7 | many
CASSTTSGIYNEQFF | TGTGCCAGCTCAACTACTAGCGGGATCTACAATGAGCAGTTCTTC | TRBV18 | TRBD2 | TRBJ2-1 | .
CASRLGPGEQYF | TGCGCCAGCAGACTAGGGCCGGGTGAGCAGTACTTC | TRBV5-1 | . | TRBJ2-7 | many
CASSLDWNDGTQYF | TGTGCCAGCAGTTTGGACTGGAACGATGGGACCCAGTACTTC | TRBV28 | . | TRBJ2-5 | many
CAISERGQASEQYF | TGTGCCATCAGTGAACGCGGACAGGCCTCAGAGCAGTACTTC | TRBV10-3 | TRBD1 | TRBJ2-7 | .
CASSLAGTSVTDTQYF | TGTGCCAGCAGCTTAGCGGGGACTAGCGTTACAGATACGCAGTATTTT | TRBV7-2 | TRBD2 | TRBJ2-3 | many